This record looks at one T cell receptor (beta chain) sequence and its context. Profiling relied on immunoSEQ multiplex PCR, and the TCRdb table lists in-frame clones only, not all of them. The top ten hold about 4.1% of the sample, which has about 65,000 clones, approximately 94% seen once. Trimming removed 1 base from V and 7 bases from J; junction bases left unmatched: 9. There are 15 residues in the CDR3. The germline CDR1 and CDR2 sequences are MNHNS and SASEGT. These data belong to a study of cytomegalovirus exposure and HLA in healthy donors. The source material was PBMCs. V gene TRBV6-1 combines with J gene TRBJ2-7; 8 bases align to TRBD2. This receptor was identified in a man aged 18 to 29 in good health and CMV-seropositive. The CDR3 DNA sequence: TGTGCCAGCAGTGAAGGACTGGCGGGAGGAGAAGAGCAGTACTTC. Amino acid sequence: CASSEGLAGGEEQYF.